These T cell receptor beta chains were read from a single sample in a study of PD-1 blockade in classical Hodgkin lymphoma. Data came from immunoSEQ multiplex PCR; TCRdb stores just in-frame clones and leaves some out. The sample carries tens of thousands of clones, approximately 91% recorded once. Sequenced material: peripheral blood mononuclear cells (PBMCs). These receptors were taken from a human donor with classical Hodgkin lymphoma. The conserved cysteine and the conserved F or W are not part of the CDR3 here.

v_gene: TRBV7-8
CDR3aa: ASSFRVLGSSGNTIY

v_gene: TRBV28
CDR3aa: AGGTGLTQHGYT

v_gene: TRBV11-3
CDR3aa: ASSKGPNTGELF

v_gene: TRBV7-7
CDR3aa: ASSFEVRDATYQGGYT

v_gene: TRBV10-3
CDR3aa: AISEKGDEAF

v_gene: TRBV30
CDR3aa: AWSTGGSSYNEQF

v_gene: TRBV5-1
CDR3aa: ASSLAAGQEETQY

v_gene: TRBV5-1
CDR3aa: ASSLTLGNTEAF

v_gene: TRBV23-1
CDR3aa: ASSQSRGGRGEQF

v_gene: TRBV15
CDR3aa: ATSSARQAVLDGYT

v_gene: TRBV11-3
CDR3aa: ASSSHLGTAYNEQF

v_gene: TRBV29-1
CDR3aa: STSTGGT

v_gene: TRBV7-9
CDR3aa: ASSLMDTIY

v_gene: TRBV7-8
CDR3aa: ASSTLQGGLIVNEQF

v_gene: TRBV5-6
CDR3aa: ASSFRVPLYEQY

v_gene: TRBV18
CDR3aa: ASSPTTGLDTEAF

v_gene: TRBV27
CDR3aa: ASGGQGIGTQY

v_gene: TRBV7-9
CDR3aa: ASSLGLTGSEELF

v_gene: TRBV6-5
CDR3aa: ASSQRSGGYT

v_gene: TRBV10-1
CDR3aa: ASGHPGRGTEAF

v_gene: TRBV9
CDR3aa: ASSAREGNSPLH

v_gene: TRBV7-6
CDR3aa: ASSPSGLTDTQY

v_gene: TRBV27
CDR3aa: ASSLLAGITDTQY

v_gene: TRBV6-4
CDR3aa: ASSDSLAGANEQF

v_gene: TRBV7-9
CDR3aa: ASTFWTTSPNEQF

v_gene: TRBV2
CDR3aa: ASSDPGLGYEQY

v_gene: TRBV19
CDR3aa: ASSIVGQGKKPQH

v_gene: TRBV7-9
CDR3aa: ASSLVQGYGYT

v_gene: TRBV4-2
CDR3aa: ASSQPGGLAAPPYEQY

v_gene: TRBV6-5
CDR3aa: ASSYGAGVNTEAF

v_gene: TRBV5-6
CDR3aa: ASSLVGEETQY

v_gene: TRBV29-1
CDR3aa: SVGGTGGMEGYT

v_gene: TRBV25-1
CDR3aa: ASRRDRPNYGYT

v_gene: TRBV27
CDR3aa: ASSSGRGLSGANVLT

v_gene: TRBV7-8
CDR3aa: ASSLGDDVYRANTEAF

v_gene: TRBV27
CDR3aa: ASSLGPLRDVLT